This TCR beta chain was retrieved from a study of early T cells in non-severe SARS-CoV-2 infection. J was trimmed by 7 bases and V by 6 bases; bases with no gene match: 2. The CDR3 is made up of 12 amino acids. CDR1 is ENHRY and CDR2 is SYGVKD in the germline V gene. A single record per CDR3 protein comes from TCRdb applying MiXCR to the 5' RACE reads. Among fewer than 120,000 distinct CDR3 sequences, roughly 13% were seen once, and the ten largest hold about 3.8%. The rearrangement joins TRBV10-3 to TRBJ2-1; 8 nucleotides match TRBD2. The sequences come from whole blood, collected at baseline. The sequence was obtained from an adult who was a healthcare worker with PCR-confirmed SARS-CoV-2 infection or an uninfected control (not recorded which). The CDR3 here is CAIRSSGNEQFF. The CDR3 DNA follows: TGTGCCATCAGGTCTAGCGGGAATGAGCAGTTCTTC.